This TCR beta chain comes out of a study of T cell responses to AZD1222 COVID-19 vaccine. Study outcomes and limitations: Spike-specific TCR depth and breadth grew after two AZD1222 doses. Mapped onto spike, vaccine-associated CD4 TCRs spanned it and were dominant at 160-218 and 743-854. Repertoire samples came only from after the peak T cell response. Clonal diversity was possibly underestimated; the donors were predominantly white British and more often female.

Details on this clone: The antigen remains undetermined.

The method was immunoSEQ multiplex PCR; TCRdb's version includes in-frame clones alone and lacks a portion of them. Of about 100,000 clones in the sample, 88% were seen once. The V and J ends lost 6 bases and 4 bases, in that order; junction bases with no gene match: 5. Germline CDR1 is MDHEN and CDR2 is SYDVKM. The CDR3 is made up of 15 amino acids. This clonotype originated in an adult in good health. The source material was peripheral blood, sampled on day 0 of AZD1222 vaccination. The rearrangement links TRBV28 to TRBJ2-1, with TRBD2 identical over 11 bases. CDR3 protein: CASSLGLAEYNEQFF. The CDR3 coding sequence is TGTGCCAGCAGCCTGGGACTAGCGGAATACAATGAGCAGTTCTTC. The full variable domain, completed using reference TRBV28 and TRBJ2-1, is DVKVTQSSRYLVKRTGEKVFLECVQDMDHENMFWYRQDPGLGLRLIYFSYDVKMKEKGDIPEGYSVSREKKERFSLILESASTNQTSMYLCASSLGLAEYNEQFFGPGTRLTVL.